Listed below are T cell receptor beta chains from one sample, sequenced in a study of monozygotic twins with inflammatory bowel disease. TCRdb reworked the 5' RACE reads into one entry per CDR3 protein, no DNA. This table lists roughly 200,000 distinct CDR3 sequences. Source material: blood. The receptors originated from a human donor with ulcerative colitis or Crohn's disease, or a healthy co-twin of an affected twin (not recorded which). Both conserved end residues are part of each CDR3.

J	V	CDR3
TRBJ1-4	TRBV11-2	CASSLYGDYEKLFF
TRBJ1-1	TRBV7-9	CASTKQGTAFF
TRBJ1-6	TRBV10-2	CASSEVLNSPLHF
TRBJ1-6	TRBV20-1	CSARVGRPNSPLHF
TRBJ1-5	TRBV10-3	CAISGGENQPQHF
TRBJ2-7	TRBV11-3	CASSLQGGYEQYF
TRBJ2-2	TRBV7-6	CASSLMGDGELFF
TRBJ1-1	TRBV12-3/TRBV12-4	CATKRQFEAFF
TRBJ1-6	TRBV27	CASSQVGDSPLHF
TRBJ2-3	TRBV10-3	CAIKGATSGGADTQYF
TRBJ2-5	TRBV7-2	CASSLGRSGGRETQYF
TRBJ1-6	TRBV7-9	CASSLVGVWSPLHF
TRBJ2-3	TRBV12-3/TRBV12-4	CASSFSGLGFDTQYF
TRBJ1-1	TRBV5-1	CASSLAYDSYTEAFF
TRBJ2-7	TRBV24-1	CATSPGDSYEQYF